This record covers a single T cell receptor beta chain. The target antigen is unknown. Each subset's genomic DNA was shared equally among a number of immunoSEQ plates. The repertoire was sequenced with immunoSEQ multiplex PCR; TCRdb's copy has only in-frame clones and lacks some. The repertoire holds approximately 340,000 clones, with 70% to 75% as singletons. CDR3 length equals 12 residues. Germline V gene sequence: CDR1 SNHLY, CDR2 FYNNEI. V gave up 4 bases and J gave up 5 bases, with 6 bases separating them. These data are taken from a study of shared clonotypes between healthy human individuals. Overall study results and limits: Sequencing depth was a factor that was expected to affect clonotype sharing among donors. For sorted subsets, rarefaction showed incomplete sequencing despite large depth.

The chain joins TRBV2 to TRBJ2-1; D remains unclear. This TCR came from a man in his thirties or forties in good health. Sequencing input: memory CD4+ T cells sorted from blood. Described subset: CD45RA-negative fraction. The CDR3 reads CASSGQNNEQFF. CDR3 bases: TGTGCCAGCAGTGGCCAGAACAATGAGCAGTTCTTC. Variable domain in full (rest from reference TRBV2 and TRBJ2-1): EPEVTQTPSHQVTQMGQEVILRCVPISNHLYFYWYRQILGQKVEFLVSFYNNEISEKSEIFDDQFSVERPDGSNFTLKIRSTKLEDSAMYFCASSGQNNEQFFGPGTRLTVL.